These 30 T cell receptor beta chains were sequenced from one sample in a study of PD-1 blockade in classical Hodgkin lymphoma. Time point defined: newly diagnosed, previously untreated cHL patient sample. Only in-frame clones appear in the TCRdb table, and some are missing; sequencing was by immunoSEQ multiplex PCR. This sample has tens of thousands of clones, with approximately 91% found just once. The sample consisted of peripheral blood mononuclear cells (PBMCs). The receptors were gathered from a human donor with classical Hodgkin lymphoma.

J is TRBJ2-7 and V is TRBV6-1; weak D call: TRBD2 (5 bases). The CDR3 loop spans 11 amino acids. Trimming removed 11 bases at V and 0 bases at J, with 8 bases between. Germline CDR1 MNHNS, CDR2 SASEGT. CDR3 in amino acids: CAVGSSYEQYV. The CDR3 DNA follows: TGTGCCGTAGGGAGCTCCTACGAGCAGTACGTC.

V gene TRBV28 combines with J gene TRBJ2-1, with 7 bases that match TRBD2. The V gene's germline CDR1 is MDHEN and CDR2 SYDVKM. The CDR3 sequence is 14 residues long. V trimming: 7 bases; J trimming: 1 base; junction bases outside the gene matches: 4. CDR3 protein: CASTLGGSYNEQFF. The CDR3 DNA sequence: TGTGCCAGCACTCTGGGGGGGTCCTACAATGAGCAGTTCTTC.

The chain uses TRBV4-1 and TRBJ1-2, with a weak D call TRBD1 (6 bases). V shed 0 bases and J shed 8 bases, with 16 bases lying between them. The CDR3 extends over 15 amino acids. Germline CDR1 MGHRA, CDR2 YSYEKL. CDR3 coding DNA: TGCGCCAGCAGCCAAGAGGGGAAGGGGGAGGGAGGCTACACCTTC. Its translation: CASSQEGKGEGGYTF.

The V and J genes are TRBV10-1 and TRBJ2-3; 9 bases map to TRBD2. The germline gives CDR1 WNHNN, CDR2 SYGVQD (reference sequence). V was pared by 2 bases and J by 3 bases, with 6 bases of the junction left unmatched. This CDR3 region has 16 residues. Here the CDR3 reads CASSEGSGRTTDTQYF. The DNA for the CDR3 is TGCGCCAGCAGTGAGGGCAGCGGGAGGACGACAGATACGCAGTATTTT.

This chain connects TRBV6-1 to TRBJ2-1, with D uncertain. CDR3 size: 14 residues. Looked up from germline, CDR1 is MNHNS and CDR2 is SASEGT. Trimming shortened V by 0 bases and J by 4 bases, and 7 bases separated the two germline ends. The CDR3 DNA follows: TGTGCCAGCAGTGAAGCAGGACCTTACAATGAGCAGTTCTTC. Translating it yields CASSEAGPYNEQFF.

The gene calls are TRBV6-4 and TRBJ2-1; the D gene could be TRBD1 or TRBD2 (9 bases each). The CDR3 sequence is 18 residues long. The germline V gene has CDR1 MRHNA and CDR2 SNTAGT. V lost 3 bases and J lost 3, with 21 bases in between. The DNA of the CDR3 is TGTGCCAGCAGTGAATCGGCGGGGGGGACAGGGATCTACAATGAGCAGTTCTTC. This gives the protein CASSESAGGTGIYNEQFF.

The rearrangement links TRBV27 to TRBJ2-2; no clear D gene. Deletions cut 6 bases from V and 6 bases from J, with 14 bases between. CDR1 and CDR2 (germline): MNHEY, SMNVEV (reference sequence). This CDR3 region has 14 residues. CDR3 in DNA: TGTGCCAGCAGCTACGGCGATCGACCCGGGGAGCTGTTTTTT. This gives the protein CASSYGDRPGELFF.

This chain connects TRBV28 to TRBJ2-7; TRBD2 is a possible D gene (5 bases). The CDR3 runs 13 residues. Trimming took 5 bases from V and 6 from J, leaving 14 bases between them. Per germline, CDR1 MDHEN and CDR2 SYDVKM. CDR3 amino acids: CASSDGIIREQYF. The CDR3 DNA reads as TGTGCCAGCAGTGACGGGATTATCCGCGAGCAGTACTTC.

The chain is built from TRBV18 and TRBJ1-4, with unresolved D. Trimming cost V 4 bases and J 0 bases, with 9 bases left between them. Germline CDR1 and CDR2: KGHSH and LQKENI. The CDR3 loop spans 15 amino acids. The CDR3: CASSLRDTTNEKLFF. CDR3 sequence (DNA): TGTGCCAGCTCACTACGGGATACAACTAATGAAAAACTGTTTTTT.

The CDR3 reads CASTPSGTGYRNEQFF. The CDR3, as DNA: TGCGCCAGCACTCCTTCCGGGACAGGGTACCGCAATGAGCAGTTCTTC. The chain is built from TRBV10-2 and TRBJ2-1; TRBD1 agrees at 9 bases. The V gene's germline CDR1 is WSHSY and CDR2 SAAADI. Unmatched junction bases numbered 13, after V lost 7 bases and J lost 6 bases. This CDR3 has 16 residues.

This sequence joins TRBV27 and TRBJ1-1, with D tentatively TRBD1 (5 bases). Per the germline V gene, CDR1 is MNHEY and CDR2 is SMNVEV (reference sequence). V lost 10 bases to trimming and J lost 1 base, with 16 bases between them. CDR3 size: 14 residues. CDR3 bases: TGTGCCACTCGATCGGGGGGGACGAACACTGAAGCTTTCTTT. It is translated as CATRSGGTNTEAFF.

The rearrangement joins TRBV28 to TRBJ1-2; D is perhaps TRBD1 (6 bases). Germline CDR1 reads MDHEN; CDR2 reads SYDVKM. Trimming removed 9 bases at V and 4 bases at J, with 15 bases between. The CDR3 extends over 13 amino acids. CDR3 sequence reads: CASNPGGTYGYTF. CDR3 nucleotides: TGTGCCAGTAATCCTGGGGGCACCTATGGCTACACCTTC.

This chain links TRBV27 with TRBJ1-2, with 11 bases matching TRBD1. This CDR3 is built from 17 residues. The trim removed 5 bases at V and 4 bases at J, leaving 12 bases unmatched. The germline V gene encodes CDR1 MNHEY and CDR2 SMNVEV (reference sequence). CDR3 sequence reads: CASSPGQGARGLYGYTF. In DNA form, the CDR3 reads TGTGCCAGCAGTCCAGGACAGGGGGCCAGGGGTCTCTATGGCTACACCTTC.

CDR3 bases: TGTGCCACCAGCAGAGCGTTACATGAAAACTATGGCTACACCTTC. This gives the protein CATSRALHENYGYTF. V and J are TRBV15 and TRBJ1-2; D call uncertain. Germline V CDR1 and CDR2: LNHNV, YYDKDF (reference sequence). V was cut by 1 base and J by 2 bases, with 11 bases left in between. The CDR3 is made up of 15 amino acids.

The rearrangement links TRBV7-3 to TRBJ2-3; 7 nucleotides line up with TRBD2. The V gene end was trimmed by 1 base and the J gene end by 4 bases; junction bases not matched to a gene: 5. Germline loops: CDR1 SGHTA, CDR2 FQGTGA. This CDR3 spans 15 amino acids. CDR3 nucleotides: TGTGCCAGCAGCTTAAATACGGGAGGAGCAGATACGCAGTATTTT. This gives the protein CASSLNTGGADTQYF.

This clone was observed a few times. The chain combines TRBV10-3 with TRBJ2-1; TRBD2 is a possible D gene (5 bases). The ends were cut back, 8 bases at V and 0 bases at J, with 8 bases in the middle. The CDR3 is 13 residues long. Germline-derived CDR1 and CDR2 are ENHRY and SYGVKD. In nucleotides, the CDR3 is TGTGCCATCTTGGGGAGCTCCTACAATGAGCAGTTCTTC. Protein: CAILGSSYNEQFF.

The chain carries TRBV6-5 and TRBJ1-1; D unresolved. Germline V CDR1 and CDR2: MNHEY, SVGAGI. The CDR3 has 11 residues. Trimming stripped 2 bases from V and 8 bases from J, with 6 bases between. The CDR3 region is CASSYVAEAFF. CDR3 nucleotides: TGTGCCAGCAGTTACGTGGCGGAAGCTTTCTTT.

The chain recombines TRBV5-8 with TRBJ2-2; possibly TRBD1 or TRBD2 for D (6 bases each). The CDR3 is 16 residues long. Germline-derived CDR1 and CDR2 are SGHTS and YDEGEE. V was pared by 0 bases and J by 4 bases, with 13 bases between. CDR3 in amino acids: CASSLEPGGRTGELFF. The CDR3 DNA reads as TGTGCCAGCAGCTTGGAGCCCGGGGGCCGCACCGGGGAGCTGTTTTTT.

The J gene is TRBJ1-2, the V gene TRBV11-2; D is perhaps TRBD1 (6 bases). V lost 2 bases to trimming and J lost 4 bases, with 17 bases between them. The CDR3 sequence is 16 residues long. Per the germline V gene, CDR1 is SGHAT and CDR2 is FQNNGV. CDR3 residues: CASSLLGATRGYGYTF. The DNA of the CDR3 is TGTGCCAGCAGCTTATTGGGGGCTACACGAGGCTATGGCTACACCTTC.

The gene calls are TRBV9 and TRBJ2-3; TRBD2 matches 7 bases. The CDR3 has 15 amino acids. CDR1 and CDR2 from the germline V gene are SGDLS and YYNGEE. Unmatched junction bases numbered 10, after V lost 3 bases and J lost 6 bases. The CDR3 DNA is TGTGCCAGCAGCGAGGCGGGGGACCTGGGGGATACGCAGTATTTT. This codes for CASSEAGDLGDTQYF.

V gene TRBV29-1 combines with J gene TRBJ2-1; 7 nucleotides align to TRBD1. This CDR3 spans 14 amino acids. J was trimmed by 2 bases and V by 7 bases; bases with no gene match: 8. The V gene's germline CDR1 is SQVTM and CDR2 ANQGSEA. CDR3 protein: CSAPTGAAYNEQFF. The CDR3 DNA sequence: TGCAGCGCCCCTACAGGGGCGGCCTACAATGAGCAGTTCTTC.

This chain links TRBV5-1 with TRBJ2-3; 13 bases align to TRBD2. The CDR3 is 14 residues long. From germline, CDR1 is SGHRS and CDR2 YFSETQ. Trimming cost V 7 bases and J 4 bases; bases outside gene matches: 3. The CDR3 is CASRTSGSSDTQYF. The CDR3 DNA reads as TGCGCCAGCCGGACTAGCGGGAGTTCAGATACGCAGTATTTT.

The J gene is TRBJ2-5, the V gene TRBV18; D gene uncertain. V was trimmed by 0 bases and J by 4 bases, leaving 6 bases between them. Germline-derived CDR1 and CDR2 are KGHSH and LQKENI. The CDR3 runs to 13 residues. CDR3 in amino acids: CASSPPGAETQYF. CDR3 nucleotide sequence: TGTGCCAGCTCACCACCGGGCGCAGAGACCCAGTACTTC. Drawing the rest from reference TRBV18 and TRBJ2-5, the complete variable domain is NAGVMQNPRHLVRRRGQEARLRCSPMKGHSHVYWYRQLPEEGLKFMVYLQKENIIDESGMPKERFSAEFPKEGPSILRIQQVVRGDSAAYFCASSPPGAETQYFGPGTRLLVL.

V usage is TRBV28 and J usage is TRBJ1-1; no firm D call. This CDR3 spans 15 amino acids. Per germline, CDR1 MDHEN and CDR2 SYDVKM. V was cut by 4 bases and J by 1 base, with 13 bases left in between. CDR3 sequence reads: CASSSPEGGNTEAFF. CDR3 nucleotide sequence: TGTGCCAGCAGTTCCCCAGAGGGAGGGAACACTGAAGCTTTCTTT.

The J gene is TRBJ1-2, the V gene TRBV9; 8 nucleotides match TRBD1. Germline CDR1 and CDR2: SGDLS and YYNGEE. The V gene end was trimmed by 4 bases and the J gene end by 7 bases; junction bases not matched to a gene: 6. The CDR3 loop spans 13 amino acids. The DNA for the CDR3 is TGTGCCAGCAGCCCTGGACAGGGAGCTGGCTACACCTTC. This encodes CASSPGQGAGYTF.

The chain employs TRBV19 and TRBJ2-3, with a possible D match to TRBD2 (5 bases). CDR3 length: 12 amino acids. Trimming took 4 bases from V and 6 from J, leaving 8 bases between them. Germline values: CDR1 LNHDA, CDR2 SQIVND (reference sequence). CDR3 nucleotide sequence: TGTGCCAGTAGTAGGAGAGGGGATACGCAGTATTTT. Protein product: CASSRRGDTQYF.

The CDR3 nucleotides read TGTGCCAGCCAAGTAGCGGAGTACAATGAGCAGTTCTTC. Translation gives CASQVAEYNEQFF. The J gene is TRBJ2-1, the V gene TRBV6-1, with D perhaps TRBD2 (6 bases). The CDR3 spans 13 residues. Germline V gene sequence: CDR1 MNHNS, CDR2 SASEGT. V gave up 8 bases and J gave up 4 bases, with 12 bases separating them.

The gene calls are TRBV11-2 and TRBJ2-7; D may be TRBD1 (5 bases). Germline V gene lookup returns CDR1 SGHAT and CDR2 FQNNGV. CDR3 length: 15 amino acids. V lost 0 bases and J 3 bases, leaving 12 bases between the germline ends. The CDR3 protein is CASSLELGVLYEQYF. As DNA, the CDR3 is TGTGCCAGCAGCTTAGAGCTAGGGGTACTCTACGAGCAGTACTTC. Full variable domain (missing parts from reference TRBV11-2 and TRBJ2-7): EAGVAQSPRYKIIEKRQSVAFWCNPISGHATLYWYQQILGQGPKLLIQFQNNGVVDDSQLPKDRFSAERLKGVDSTLKIQPAKLEDSAVYLCASSLELGVLYEQYFGPGTRLTVT.

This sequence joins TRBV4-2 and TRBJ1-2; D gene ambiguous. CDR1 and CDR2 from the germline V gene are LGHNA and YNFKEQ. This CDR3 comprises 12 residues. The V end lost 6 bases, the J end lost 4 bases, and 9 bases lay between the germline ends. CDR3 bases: TGTGCCAGCAGGAGACGACCCTATGGCTACACCTTC. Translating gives CASRRRPYGYTF.

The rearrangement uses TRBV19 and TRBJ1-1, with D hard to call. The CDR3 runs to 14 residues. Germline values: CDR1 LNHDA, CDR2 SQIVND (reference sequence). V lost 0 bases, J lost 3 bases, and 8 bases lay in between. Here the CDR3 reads CASSIEVGYTEAFF. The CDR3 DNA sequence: TGTGCCAGTAGTATAGAAGTAGGATACACTGAAGCTTTCTTT.